This record covers a single T cell receptor beta chain. Germline loops: CDR1 MNHEY, CDR2 SMNVEV (reference sequence). The CDR3 is made up of 13 amino acids. V was trimmed by 8 bases and J by 2 bases, leaving 13 bases between them. The sample originates from a study of blood T cell repertoires in COVID-19. As handled by the study authors: Estimation of nucleated cell counts was performed using reference gene primer amplification. Assay: immunoSEQ multiplex PCR; the TCRdb copy retains only in-frame clones and omits some. That table gives V, J and clone size, and the DNA gave D and trimming. The sample includes about 42,000 clones, more than 80% of them seen just once.

The receptor comes from a man aged 25-40 years with active or convalescent COVID-19. The J gene is TRBJ2-7, the V gene TRBV27; D is perhaps TRBD1 (6 bases). The specimen sequenced was peripheral blood. The CDR3 region has the DNA TGTGCCAGCGAGACCGGGACACCCTACGAGCAGTACGTC. It codes for CASETGTPYEQYV.